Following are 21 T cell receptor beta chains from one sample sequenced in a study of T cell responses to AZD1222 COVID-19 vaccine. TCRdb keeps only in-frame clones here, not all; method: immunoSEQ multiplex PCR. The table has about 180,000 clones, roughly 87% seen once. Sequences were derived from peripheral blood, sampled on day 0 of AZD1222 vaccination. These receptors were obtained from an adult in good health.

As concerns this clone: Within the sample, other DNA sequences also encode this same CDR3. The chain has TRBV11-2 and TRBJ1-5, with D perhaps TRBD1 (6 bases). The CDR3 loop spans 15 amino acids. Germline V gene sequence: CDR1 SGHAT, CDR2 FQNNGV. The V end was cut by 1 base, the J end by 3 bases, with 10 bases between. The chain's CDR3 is CASSLGGTFNQPQHF. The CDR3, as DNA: TGTGCCAGCAGCTTAGGGGGGACATTCAATCAGCCCCAGCATTTT.

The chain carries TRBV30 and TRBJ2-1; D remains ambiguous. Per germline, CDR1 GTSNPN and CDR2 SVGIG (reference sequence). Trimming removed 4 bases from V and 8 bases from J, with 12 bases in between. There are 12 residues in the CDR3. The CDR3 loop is CAWTVSFYEQFF. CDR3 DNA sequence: TGTGCCTGGACGGTTTCGTTCTATGAGCAGTTCTTC.

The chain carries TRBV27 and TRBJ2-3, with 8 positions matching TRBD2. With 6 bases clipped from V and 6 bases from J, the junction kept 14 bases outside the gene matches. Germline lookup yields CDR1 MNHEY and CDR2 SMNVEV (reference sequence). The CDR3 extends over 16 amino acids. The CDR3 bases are TGTGCCAGCAGCTTCTCGATCCGGGGGGGCCCGGATACGCAGTATTTT. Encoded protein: CASSFSIRGGPDTQYF.

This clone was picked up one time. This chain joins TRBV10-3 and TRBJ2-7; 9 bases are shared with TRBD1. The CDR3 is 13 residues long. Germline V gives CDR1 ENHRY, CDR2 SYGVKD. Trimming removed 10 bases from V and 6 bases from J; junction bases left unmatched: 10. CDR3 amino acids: CATSRQGEAEQYF. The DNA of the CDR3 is TGTGCCACGTCCCGACAGGGGGAAGCCGAGCAGTACTTC.

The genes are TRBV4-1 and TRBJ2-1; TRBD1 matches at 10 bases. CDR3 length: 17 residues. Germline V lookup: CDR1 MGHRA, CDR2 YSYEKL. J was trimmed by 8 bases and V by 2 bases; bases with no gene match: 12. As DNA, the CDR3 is TGCGCCAGCAGCCAAAGTCCCGGGACAGGGGAGTCGGATGAGCAGTTCTTC. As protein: CASSQSPGTGESDEQFF.

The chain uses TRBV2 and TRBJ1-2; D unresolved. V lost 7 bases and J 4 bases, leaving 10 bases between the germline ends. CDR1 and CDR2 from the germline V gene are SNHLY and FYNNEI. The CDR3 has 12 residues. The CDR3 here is CASTGQRYGYTF. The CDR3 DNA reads TGTGCCAGCACCGGGCAGCGCTATGGCTACACCTTC.

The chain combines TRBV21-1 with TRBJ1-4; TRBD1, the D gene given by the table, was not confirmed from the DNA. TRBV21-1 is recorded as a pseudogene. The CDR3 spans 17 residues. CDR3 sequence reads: CASSTRTGSAAREKLFF. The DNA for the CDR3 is TGTGCCAGCAGCACCAGGACAGGTTCCGCGGCTCGGGAAAAACTGTTTTTT.

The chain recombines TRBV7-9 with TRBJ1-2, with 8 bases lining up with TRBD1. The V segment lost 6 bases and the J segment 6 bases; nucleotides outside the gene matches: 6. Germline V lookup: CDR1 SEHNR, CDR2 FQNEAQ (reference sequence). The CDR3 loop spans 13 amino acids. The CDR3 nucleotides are TGTGCCAGCAGTCCTGGACAGGGTCATGGCTACACCTTC. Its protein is CASSPGQGHGYTF. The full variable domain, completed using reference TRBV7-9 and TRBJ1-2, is DTGVSQNPRHKITKRGQNVTFRCDPISEHNRLYWYRQTLGQGPEFLTYFQNEAQLEKSRLLSDRFSAERPKGSFSTLEIQRTEQGDSAMYLCASSPGQGHGYTFGSGTRLTVV.

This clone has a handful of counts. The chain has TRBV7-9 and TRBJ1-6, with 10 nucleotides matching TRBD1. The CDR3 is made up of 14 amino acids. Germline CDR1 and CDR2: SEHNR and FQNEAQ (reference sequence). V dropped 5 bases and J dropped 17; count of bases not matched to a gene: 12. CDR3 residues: CASSTGTGDVRVHF. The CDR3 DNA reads TGTGCCAGCAGCACCGGGACAGGGGATGTTCGAGTCCACTTT.

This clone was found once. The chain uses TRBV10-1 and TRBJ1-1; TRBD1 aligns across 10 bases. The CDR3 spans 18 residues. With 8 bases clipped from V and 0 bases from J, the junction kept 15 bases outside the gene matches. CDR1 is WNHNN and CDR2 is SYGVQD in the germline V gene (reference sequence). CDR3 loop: CASPPAADRGRMNTEAFF. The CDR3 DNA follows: TGCGCCAGCCCCCCCGCTGCAGACAGGGGGCGAATGAACACTGAAGCTTTCTTT.

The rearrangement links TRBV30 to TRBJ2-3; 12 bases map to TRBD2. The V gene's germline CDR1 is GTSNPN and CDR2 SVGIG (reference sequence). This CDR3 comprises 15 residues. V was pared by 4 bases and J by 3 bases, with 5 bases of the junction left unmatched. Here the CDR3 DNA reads TGTGCCTGGACTAGCGGGAGGGCCGGGACAGATACGCAGTATTTT. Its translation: CAWTSGRAGTDTQYF.

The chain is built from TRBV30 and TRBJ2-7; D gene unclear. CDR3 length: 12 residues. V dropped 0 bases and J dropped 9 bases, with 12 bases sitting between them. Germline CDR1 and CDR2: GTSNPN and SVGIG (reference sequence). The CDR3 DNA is TGTGCCTGGAGTGTAGGAGCTGGCGGGCAGTACTTC. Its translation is CAWSVGAGGQYF.

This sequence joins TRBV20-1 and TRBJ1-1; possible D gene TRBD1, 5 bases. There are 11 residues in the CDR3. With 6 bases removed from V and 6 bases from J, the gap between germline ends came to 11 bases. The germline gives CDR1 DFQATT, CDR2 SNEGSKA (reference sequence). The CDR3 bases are TGCAGTGCCGCGGGAGGGGCTGAAGCTTTCTTT. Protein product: CSAAGGAEAFF.

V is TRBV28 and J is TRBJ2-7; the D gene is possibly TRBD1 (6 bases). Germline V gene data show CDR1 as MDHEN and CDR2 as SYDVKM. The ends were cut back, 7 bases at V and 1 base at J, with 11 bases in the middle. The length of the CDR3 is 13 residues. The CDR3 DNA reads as TGTGCCAGCACTGTGGACAGTTCCTACGAGCAGTACTTC. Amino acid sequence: CASTVDSSYEQYF. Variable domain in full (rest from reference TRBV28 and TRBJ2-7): DVKVTQSSRYLVKRTGEKVFLECVQDMDHENMFWYRQDPGLGLRLIYFSYDVKMKEKGDIPEGYSVSREKKERFSLILESASTNQTSMYLCASTVDSSYEQYFGPGTRLTVT.

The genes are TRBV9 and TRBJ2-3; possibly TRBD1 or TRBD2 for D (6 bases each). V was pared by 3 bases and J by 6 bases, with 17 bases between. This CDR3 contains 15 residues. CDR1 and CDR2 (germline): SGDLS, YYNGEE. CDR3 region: CASSARAGGSDTQYF. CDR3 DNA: TGTGCCAGCAGCGCCCGTGCCGGGGGCAGTGATACGCAGTATTTT.

As DNA, the CDR3 is TGTGCCAGCAGCTCCAGACAGGGATCTTCCTACAATGAGCAGTTCTTC. It specifies CASSSRQGSSYNEQFF. The rearrangement uses TRBV11-2 and TRBJ2-1; 7 nucleotides align to TRBD1. V was pared by 4 bases and J by 1 base, with 7 bases of the junction left unmatched. CDR3 length: 16 residues. CDR1 and CDR2 from the germline V gene are SGHAT and FQNNGV.

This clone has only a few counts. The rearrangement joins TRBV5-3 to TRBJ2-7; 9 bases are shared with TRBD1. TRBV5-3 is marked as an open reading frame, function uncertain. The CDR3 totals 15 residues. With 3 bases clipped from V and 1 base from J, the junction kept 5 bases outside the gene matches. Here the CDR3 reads CARSCKTGGSYEQYF. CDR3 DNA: TGTGCCAGAAGCTGTAAGACAGGGGGGTCCTACGAGCAGTACTTC.

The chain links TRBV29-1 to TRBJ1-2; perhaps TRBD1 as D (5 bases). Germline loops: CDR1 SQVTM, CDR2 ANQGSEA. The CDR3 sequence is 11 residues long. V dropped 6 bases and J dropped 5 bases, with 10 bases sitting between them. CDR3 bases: TGCAGCGTGGGCGACAGTTATGGCTACACCTTC. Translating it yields CSVGDSYGYTF. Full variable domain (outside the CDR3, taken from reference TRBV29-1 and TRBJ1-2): SAVISQKPSRDICQRGTSLTIQCQVDSQVTMMFWYRQQPGQSLTLIATANQGSEATYESGFVIDKFPISRPNLTFSTLTVSNMSPEDSSIYLCSVGDSYGYTFGSGTRLTVV.

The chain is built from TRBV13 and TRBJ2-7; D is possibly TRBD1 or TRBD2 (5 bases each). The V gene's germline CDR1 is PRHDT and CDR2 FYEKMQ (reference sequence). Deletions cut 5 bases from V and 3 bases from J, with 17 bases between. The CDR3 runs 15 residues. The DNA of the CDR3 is TGTGCCAGCAGCGTGTGGGACGGGGTATACTACGAGCAGTACTTC. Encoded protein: CASSVWDGVYYEQYF.

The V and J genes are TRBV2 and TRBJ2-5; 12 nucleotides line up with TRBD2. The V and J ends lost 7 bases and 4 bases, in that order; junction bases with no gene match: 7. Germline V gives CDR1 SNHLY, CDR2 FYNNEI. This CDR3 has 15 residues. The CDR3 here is CASITQGLAGETQYF. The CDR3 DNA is TGTGCCAGCATCACCCAGGGACTAGCGGGAGAGACCCAGTACTTC.

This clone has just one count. CDR3 nucleotide sequence: TGTGCCAGCAGCCGGACAGGGAACTATGGCTACACCTTC. Amino acids: CASSRTGNYGYTF. The chain uses TRBV2 and TRBJ1-2; 8 bases line up with TRBD1. Germline V CDR1 and CDR2: SNHLY, FYNNEI. Trimming removed 6 bases from V and 2 bases from J; junction bases left unmatched: 2. The CDR3 totals 13 residues.